This paragraph covers one T cell receptor beta chain sequence. Its specificity is unknown. What was sequenced were expressed TCRB transcripts, since all of the isolated RNA had been reverse transcribed. TCRdb's table, derived via immunoSEQ multiplex PCR, lists solely in-frame clones and lacks some. Here the sample spans about 230,000 clones, roughly 9.6% being singletons. This specimen belongs to a study of beta chain features in type 1 diabetes. General observations from the study: PCR might favor shorter templates, equally in patients and controls. All four CD4+ subsets from Type 1 diabetes patients carried moderately but significantly shorter TCRB CDR3s. Cells expressing TCR highly could be over-represented by cDNA sequencing.

Germline V gene lookup returns CDR1 SEHNR and CDR2 FQNEAQ (reference sequence). V was pared by 5 bases and J by 0 bases, with 10 bases between. This CDR3 region has 15 residues. The source of this sequence is a woman in her late teens or twenties in good health. J is TRBJ1-4 and V is TRBV7-9; weak D call: TRBD1 (5 bases). The sample consisted of naive CD4+ T cells from blood. In DNA, the CDR3 is TGTGCCAGCAGCCTCCGACAGACAACTAATGAAAAACTGTTTTTT. This codes for CASSLRQTTNEKLFF.